This note documents a single T cell receptor beta chain sequence. The antigen remains undetermined. Constant-segment-primed 5'RACE gave TCR alpha and TCR beta cDNA libraries with sample barcodes and UMIs. TCRdb reanalysed the 5' RACE reads using MiXCR and keeps one entry per CDR3 protein. The profile shows 140,000 or so distinct CDR3 sequences, about 5.5% of them singletons. This record belongs to a study of T-cell memory formation after mild COVID-19. At the level of the study: TCR clusters were mostly donor specific. Whole-study results and caveats: Cross-reactive memory appears to have joined, as suggested by some responding clones showing up in pre-infection memory. Day 37-peaking second-wave clones had unconfirmed SARS-CoV-2 specificity.

Sequenced material: PBMCs or a T cell subset sorted from them (not recorded which). The receptor's source is an adult woman who had mild COVID-19 (a few samples of this study predate the infection). Cell type and time point are not known.

The CDR3: CASSSGQGEQYF. The CDR3 region has the DNA TGTGCCAGCAGCTCTGGACAGGGCGAGCAGTACTTC. The chain links TRBV7-9 to TRBJ2-7, with 8 bases matching TRBD1. CDR1 and CDR2 (germline): SEHNR, FQNEAQ (reference sequence). With 4 bases clipped from V and 6 bases from J, the junction kept 2 bases outside the gene matches. The CDR3 loop spans 12 amino acids.